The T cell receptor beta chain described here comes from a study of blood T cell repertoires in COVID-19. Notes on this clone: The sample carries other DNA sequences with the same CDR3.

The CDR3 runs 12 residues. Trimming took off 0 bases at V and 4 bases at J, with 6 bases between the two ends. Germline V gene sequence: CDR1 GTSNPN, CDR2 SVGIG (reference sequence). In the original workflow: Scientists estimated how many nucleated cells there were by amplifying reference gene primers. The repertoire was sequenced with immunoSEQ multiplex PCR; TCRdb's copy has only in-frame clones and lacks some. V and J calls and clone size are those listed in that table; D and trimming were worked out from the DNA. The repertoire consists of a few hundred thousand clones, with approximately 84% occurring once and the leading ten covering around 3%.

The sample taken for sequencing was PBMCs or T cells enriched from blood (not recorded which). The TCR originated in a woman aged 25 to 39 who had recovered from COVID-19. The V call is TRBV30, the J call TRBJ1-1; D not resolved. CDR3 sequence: CAWSVRGTEAFF. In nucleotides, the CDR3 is TGTGCCTGGAGTGTACGGGGCACTGAAGCTTTCTTT. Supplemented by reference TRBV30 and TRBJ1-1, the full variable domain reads SQTIHQWPATLVQPVGSPLSLECTVEGTSNPNLYWYRQAAGRGLQLLFYSVGIGQISSEVPQNLSASRPQDRQFILSSKKLLLSDSGFYLCAWSVRGTEAFFGQGTRLTVV.